Following are 13 T cell receptor beta chains from one sample sequenced in a study of blood T cell repertoires in COVID-19 (dated by TCRdb to the early 2020s). Receptors were amplified or captured by the immunoSEQ multiplex PCR assay. In TCRdb, the immuneACCESS table is reduced to in-frame sequences with V and J assigned. These tables do not hold every clone; where another copy was compared, an unresolved V gene accounts for under half, and the others remain unexplained. This sample has 300,000 to 350,000 clones in its table, and approximately 86% of those were observed once. The top ten clonotypes cover just over 9.5% of the sample. The sample was peripheral blood. All receptors derive from a man aged 25 to 40 with COVID-19, enrolled during active disease.

The chain links TRBV28 to TRBJ1-6; D is perhaps TRBD1 (6 bases). The CDR3 is 18 amino acids. Germline assignment: CDR1 MDHEN and CDR2 SYDVKM. Trimming cost V 8 bases and J 0 bases, with 20 bases left between them. The CDR3 DNA is TGTGCCAGCCTCGGGGGGGGCAGGTCGAGCTCCTATAATTCACCCCTCCACTTT. Translated, it gives CASLGGGRSSSYNSPLHF.

The CDR3 bases are TGTGCCAGCAGCTACCACAGGGGAATGAACACTGAAGCTTTCTTT. This translates into CASSYHRGMNTEAFF. V gene TRBV5-6 combines with J gene TRBJ1-1, with TRBD1 identical over 7 bases. The CDR3 covers 15 residues. Trimming at V came to 3 bases and at J to 0 bases, leaving 5 bases not matched to a gene. The germline V gene encodes CDR1 SGHDT and CDR2 YYEEEE. The full variable domain, in which reference TRBV5-6 and TRBJ1-1 provide the parts outside the CDR3, is DAGVTQSPTHLIKTRGQQVTLRCSPKSGHDTVSWYQQALGQGPQFIFQYYEEEERQRGNFPDRFSGHQFPNYSSELNVNALLLGDSALYLCASSYHRGMNTEAFFGQGTRLTVV.

The V and J genes are TRBV5-6 and TRBJ2-2; 14 bases are shared with TRBD2. V was pared by 4 bases and J by 0 bases, with 8 bases of the junction left unmatched. The germline V gene encodes CDR1 SGHDT and CDR2 YYEEEE. The CDR3 is 19 residues long. CDR3 coding DNA: TGTGCCAGCAGCAGGGGACTAGCGGGGGACGAGACGAACACCGGGGAGCTGTTTTTT. This codes for CASSRGLAGDETNTGELFF.

The CDR3 loop reads CASSSLTGQGMNTEAFF. In DNA, the CDR3 is TGTGCCAGCAGCTCTCTTACGGGACAGGGCATGAACACTGAAGCTTTCTTT. The chain couples TRBV7-8 to TRBJ1-1, with 9 bases lining up with TRBD1. V shed 4 bases, J shed 0 bases, and the junction held 9 bases outside the gene matches. This CDR3 region has 17 residues. From germline, CDR1 is SGHVS and CDR2 FQNEAQ.

DNA for the CDR3: TGCGCCAGCAGCTTGGGACTAGCCGAGACCGGGGAGCTGTTTTTT. It is translated as CASSLGLAETGELFF. V and J are TRBV5-1 and TRBJ2-2; 7 nucleotides line up with TRBD2. CDR1 and CDR2 from the germline V gene are SGHRS and YFSETQ. The trim removed 0 bases at V and 5 bases at J, leaving 4 bases unmatched. The CDR3 consists of 15 residues.

The gene calls are TRBV27 and TRBJ2-1; 7 bases are shared with TRBD2. This CDR3 region has 16 residues. Trimming at V came to 6 bases and at J to 7 bases, leaving 15 bases not matched to a gene. Germline V gene lookup returns CDR1 MNHEY and CDR2 SMNVEV (reference sequence). The DNA for the CDR3 is TGTGCCAGCAGCTCCGCACTAGCGCGGGGTGGGAATGAGCAGTTCTTC. Residues: CASSSALARGGNEQFF.

This clone was counted only a few times. The chain's CDR3 is CASSKSGTPNTEAFF. The CDR3 nucleotides are TGTGCCAGCTCAAAGTCCGGGACACCGAACACTGAAGCTTTCTTT. The rearrangement uses TRBV18 and TRBJ1-1; possibly TRBD1 for D (6 bases). The CDR3 has 15 amino acids. V lost 5 bases to trimming and J lost 1 base, with 14 bases between them. Per germline, CDR1 KGHSH and CDR2 LQKENI.

The V and J genes are TRBV7-3 and TRBJ2-1, with TRBD1 as a possible D gene (5 bases). V gave up 5 bases and J gave up 4 bases, with 9 bases separating them. From germline, CDR1 is SGHTA and CDR2 FQGTGA. The CDR3 extends over 13 amino acids. The CDR3 nucleotides are TGTGCCAGCAGCGGAGACAGATACAATGAGCAGTTCTTC. Translation: CASSGDRYNEQFF. The variable domain in full, completed from reference TRBV7-3 and TRBJ2-1, reads GAGVSQTPSNKVTEKGKYVELRCDPISGHTALYWYRQSLGQGPEFLIYFQGTGAADDSGLPNDRFFAVRPEGSVSTLKIQRTERGDSAVYLCASSGDRYNEQFFGPGTRLTVL.

V usage is TRBV7-3 and J usage is TRBJ2-7, with TRBD2 matching 11 bases. Germline CDR1 and CDR2: SGHTA and FQGTGA. V shed 1 base, J shed 6 bases, and the junction held 5 bases outside the gene matches. The CDR3 is 15 amino acids. The CDR3 DNA reads TGTGCCAGCAGCTTAAGCACTAGCGGGAGTGGCGAGCAGTACTTC. Protein product: CASSLSTSGSGEQYF.

This chain uses TRBV15 with TRBJ1-3; D remains unclear. The germline V gene encodes CDR1 LNHNV and CDR2 YYDKDF (reference sequence). V gave up 1 base and J gave up 0 bases, with 13 bases separating them. CDR3 size: 17 residues. The CDR3 DNA reads as TGTGCCACCAGCAGAGCGGAGACCTCCTTCTCTGGAAACACCATATATTTT. Its protein is CATSRAETSFSGNTIYF.

This clone has a single count. The rearrangement links TRBV5-1 to TRBJ1-4; 9 bases are a match to TRBD1. In germline, CDR1 is SGHRS, CDR2 YFSETQ. V lost 2 bases and J lost 7; bases outside the gene matches: 9. The CDR3 extends over 16 amino acids. DNA of the CDR3: TGCGCCAGCAGCTTCGACCCCGGGACAGGGACTGAAAAACTGTTTTTT. Its protein is CASSFDPGTGTEKLFF.

The chain carries TRBV2 and TRBJ1-1; D gene unclear. CDR1 is SNHLY, CDR2 FYNNEI, per germline. The V end was cut by 5 bases, the J end by 4 bases, with 11 bases between. CDR3 size: 13 residues. The CDR3 DNA reads as TGTGCCAGCAGTCCTCGGTTGAGCACTGAAGCTTTCTTT. As protein: CASSPRLSTEAFF.

This sequence joins TRBV15 and TRBJ2-7, with 7 bases lining up with TRBD1. Germline V gene sequence: CDR1 LNHNV, CDR2 YYDKDF (reference sequence). CDR3 length equals 15 residues. J was trimmed by 1 base and V by 1 base; bases with no gene match: 4. Here the CDR3 DNA reads TGTGCCACCAGCAGAGCCCACAGGGGATCCTACGAGCAGTACTTC. This encodes CATSRAHRGSYEQYF.